This T cell receptor (beta chain) was sequenced during a study of blood T cell repertoires in COVID-19 (dated by TCRdb to between 2020 and 2021). Notes on the research overall: Collaborator samples came from the United States, Italy and Spain and covered acute and convalescent phases of COVID-19. Samples came from the ongoing ImmuneRACE study (first 160 participants) plus 1,254 subjects from 6 global collaborators. The dataset comprised deeply sampled blood TCRbeta repertoires from subjects exposed to, actively infected with, or recovered from COVID-19. The repertoires were made available in a free public database intended to serve as a resource for research on the immune response to SARS-CoV-2. The prospective study material was composed of cDNA or gDNA derived from T cells, B-cell-depleted T cells, or PBMCs. Where available, HLA class I and class II types were obtained from metadata supplied by the sample provider rather than from assay-based typing. Sample metadata almost always included a de-identified subject ID, COVID-19 status, age in years and sex.

Of note for this clone: What antigen it recognizes has not been identified. It has no much larger one-base neighbor in the sample; base qualities were not kept.

Collaborating institutions collected whole blood in K2EDTA tubes following their own protocols. For TCRbeta analysis, collaborator samples were shipped as frozen whole blood, as isolated PBMCs, or as DNA extracted from either sample type. General conclusions and limits of the study: Clinical and demographic metadata were provided uncurated, with the amount varying by source and participant.

TCRbeta CDR3 regions were amplified from genomic DNA by means of the immunoSEQ Assay, a bias-controlled multiplex PCR. As for the original processing: The number of nucleated cells in each sample was estimated by amplification of reference gene primers within the assay. To quantify the absolute abundance of each unique TCRbeta CDR3 rearrangement, sequence reads were collapsed and filtered. Productive Simpson clonality was computed per sample as the square root of Simpson's diversity index over productive rearrangements. Sourced from immuneACCESS, this table was stored by TCRdb with only in-frame sequences that have V and J called. A share of the clones is absent; for the studies checked, an unresolved V gene accounts for under half, and the remainder has no known explanation. V, J and clone size are taken as reported in that table, and D and trimming were inferred from the DNA itself. In all, the sample holds tens of thousands of clones, and around 86% of those were seen once. In total, the top ten clones hold 20% to 30% of the sample.

The specimen sequenced was peripheral blood. This sequence was found in a human donor with active COVID-19. The donor label of this sample is uncertain.

CDR3 loop: CASSFRTSGDEQFF. In nucleotides, the sequence is TGTGCCAGCAGCTTCCGGACTAGCGGCGATGAGCAGTTCTTC. The chain links TRBV7-2 with TRBJ2-1, and TRBD2 matches 10 of the central bases. Trimming takes 3 bases off V and 8 bases off J; junction bases not matched to a gene: 4. CDR3 length: 14 amino acids, cysteine to phenylalanine. Of the read, only the CDR3 DNA is kept; its 42 bases are in frame from base 1. CDR1 and CDR2, per the germline V gene, are SGHTA and FQGNSA.